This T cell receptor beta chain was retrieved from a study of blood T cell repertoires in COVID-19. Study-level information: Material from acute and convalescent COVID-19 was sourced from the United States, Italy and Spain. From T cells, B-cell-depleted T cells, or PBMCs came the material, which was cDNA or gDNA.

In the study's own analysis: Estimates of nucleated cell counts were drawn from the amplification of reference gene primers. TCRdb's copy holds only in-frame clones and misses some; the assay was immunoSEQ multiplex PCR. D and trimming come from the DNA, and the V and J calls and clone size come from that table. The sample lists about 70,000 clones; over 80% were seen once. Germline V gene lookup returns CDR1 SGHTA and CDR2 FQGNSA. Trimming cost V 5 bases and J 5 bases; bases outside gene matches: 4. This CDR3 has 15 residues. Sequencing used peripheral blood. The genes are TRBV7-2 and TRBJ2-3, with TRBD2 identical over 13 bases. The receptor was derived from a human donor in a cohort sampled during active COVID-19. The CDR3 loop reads CASSHGLAGEDTQYF. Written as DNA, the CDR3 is TGTGCCAGCAGCCACGGACTAGCGGGAGAAGATACGCAGTATTTT.